This T cell receptor beta chain was captured by sequencing in a study of T cell responses to AZD1222 COVID-19 vaccine. As concerns this clone: Its antigen is still unknown.

The CDR3 contains 15 residues. V was clipped by 5 bases and J by 0 bases, with 10 bases between them. CDR1 is SGHAT and CDR2 is FQNNGV in the germline V gene. General observations from the study: The repertoires were collected only after the peak T cell response. Nearly half of spike-specific TCRs reportedly target unmutated variant regions. Of the AZD1222 recipients, only five to seven were seropositive at baseline. A rise in Spike-specific TCR breadth and depth followed two AZD1222 doses.

Sequencing used immunoSEQ multiplex PCR; TCRdb keeps in-frame clones, though not all of them. In the table there are 98,000 or so clones, roughly 86% of which are singletons. This sequence was found in an adult who received the MenACWY meningococcal vaccine as a control. The chain is built from TRBV11-2 and TRBJ2-2; no firm D call. This sample comprised peripheral blood, obtained 28 days after the second dose of the MenACWY control vaccine. The CDR3 here is CASSHTQTNTGELFF. CDR3 in DNA: TGTGCCAGCAGCCACACTCAAACGAACACCGGGGAGCTGTTTTTT.